The T cell receptor beta chain described here comes from a study of early T cells in non-severe SARS-CoV-2 infection (TCRdb year 2021). In terms of the full investigation: Because TCR sequencing was done on bulk RNA from unsorted whole blood, the alpha and beta chains could not be paired. What the authors observed across the whole study: Matching against VDJdb was skewed toward anti-spike CD8 responses, likely underestimated virus-specific expansions, and missed private and CD4 specificities.

This clonotype was found many times. Its antigen is still unknown. The sample holds no much larger clone one base away, and base qualities are not on file. This was a case-control study nested in a cohort of healthcare workers in London, UK, who had nasopharyngeal swab PCR tests and blood samples taken every week. Healthcare workers were enrolled in the week of the UK lockdown, from 23 to 31 March 2020, and were followed every week for up to roughly 15 weeks. The library was produced with 5' RACE. For sequencing, a NextSeq 500 was employed. In the TCR library protocol, unique molecular identifiers were attached to individual cDNA molecules to correct for PCR bias and sequencing error. Both TCR alpha and beta chains were sequenced, and tight co-correlation was observed between alpha and beta sequence abundances in each sample. Processing in the source paper ran as follows. Decombinator V4 was used to annotate the V gene, J gene and CDR3 of the TCR sequences. TCRs were defined as expanded if a significant change between any two time points was detected under a Poisson model with p below 0.0001. TCR abundances were normalised to the total number of TCRs sequenced per sample and were expressed as counts per million. MAIT TCRs were defined by TRAV1-2 paired with TRAJ12, TRAJ20 or TRAJ33, and iNKT TCRs by TRAV10 paired with TRAJ18. A search of VDJdb, accessed on 1 November 2021, was run for TCRs annotated to CMV, EBV and SARS-CoV-2, with TCRs annotated for multiple antigens excluded. In TCRdb, the public reads were trimmed at Q25 with fastp and aligned with MiXCR, with productive beta chains retained. Each CDR3 protein gets just one entry, which takes the most common genes and DNA from the rows behind it. TCRdb, not the original authors, processed these V and J calls. The sample table records 25,000 to 35,000 distinct CDR3 sequences; 3.9% of these occur just once. The biggest ten clones account for roughly 8% of the sample.

CDR1 and CDR2 are read off the germline V gene (reference sequence) as LNHDA and SQIVND. Taken from cysteine to phenylalanine, the CDR3 has 14 residues. Only the CDR3 DNA stays, 42 bases, in frame from base 1. For this chain, trimming is 9 bases at the V end and 3 bases at the J end, and the number of junction bases without a gene match is 6. This chain joins TRBV19 to TRBJ1-4, and 8 bases in between align with TRBD1. This receptor was taken from an adult who was a healthcare worker with PCR-confirmed SARS-CoV-2 infection or an uninfected control (not recorded which). Input material: whole blood. The DNA is TGTGCCAGCGGACAGGGTACTGCTAATGAAAAACTGTTTTTT. Translated, this is CASGQGTANEKLFF. The full variable domain, with segments outside the CDR3 supplied by the reference TRBV19 and TRBJ1-4 proteins, appears as DGGITQSPKYLFRKEGQNVTLSCEQNLNHDAMYWYRQDPGQGLRLIYYSQIVNDFQKGDIAEGYSVSREKKESFPLTVTSAQKNPTAFYLCASGQGTANEKLFFGSGTQLSVL.